This T cell receptor (beta chain) was recorded in a study of blood T cell repertoires in COVID-19. The overall study: Samples of COVID-19 (acute and convalescent) were obtained from the United States, Italy and Spain. Sample material is recorded as cDNA or gDNA derived from T cells, B-cell-depleted T cells, or PBMCs.

CDR3 length equals 14 residues. The junction had 7 bases not matched to a gene; V was cut back by 6 bases and J by 6 bases. Germline loops: CDR1 MNHEY, CDR2 SMNVEV (reference sequence). Per the original data handling: From reference gene primer amplification, estimates of nucleated cell counts were derived. Method: immunoSEQ multiplex PCR; TCRdb's copy keeps in-frame clones and lacks some. D and trimming come from the DNA, and the V and J calls and clone size come from that table. This table holds a few hundred thousand clones, approximately 83% found once. The sample consisted of peripheral blood. The TCR was taken from a woman aged 70-85 years with acute or convalescent COVID-19. The chain employs TRBV27 and TRBJ1-1, with 10 bases lining up with TRBD1. DNA for the CDR3: TGTGCCAGCAGCCGGGGACAGGGGTCGGCTGAAGCTTTCTTT. This translates into CASSRGQGSAEAFF.